These 3 T cell receptor beta chains came from one sample sequenced in a study of blood T cell repertoires in COVID-19. This table comes from immunoSEQ multiplex PCR, and its TCRdb copy is limited to in-frame clones, with some not included. The sample has about 150,000 clones, around three quarters seen once. The sample comprised peripheral blood. Receptor source: a man at least 80 years old with acute or convalescent COVID-19.

The chain combines TRBV6-5 with TRBJ2-7; 8 bases match TRBD2. J was trimmed by 3 bases and V by 6 bases; bases with no gene match: 4. The CDR3 loop spans 13 amino acids. The germline gives CDR1 MNHEY, CDR2 SVGAGI. CDR3 coding DNA: TGTGCCAGCAGGCGACTAGCGAGCTACGAGCAGTACTTC. This codes for CASRRLASYEQYF.

V gene TRBV5-1 combines with J gene TRBJ2-1, with 13 bases identical to TRBD2. CDR3 length equals 17 residues. Looked up from germline, CDR1 is SGHRS and CDR2 is YFSETQ. J gave up 4 bases and V 3 bases, and 7 bases lay outside the gene matches. CDR3 bases: TGCGCCAGCAGCTACGGACTAGCGGGGGCAGGGTACAATGAGCAGTTCTTC. Its translation is CASSYGLAGAGYNEQFF.

This chain links TRBV5-1 with TRBJ1-2; 7 bases fit TRBD1. The junction had 2 bases not matched to a gene; V was cut back by 0 bases and J by 3 bases. The CDR3 has 14 amino acids. Germline values: CDR1 SGHRS, CDR2 YFSETQ. The CDR3 spells CASSLGDSDYGYTF. Here the CDR3 DNA reads TGCGCCAGCAGCTTGGGGGACAGCGACTATGGCTACACCTTC.